This T cell receptor (beta chain) was recovered during a study of a mutant IDH1 vaccine in newly diagnosed glioma. Across the whole study: Beforehand, treatment had been radiotherapy, temozolomide, or both; the majority received both.

The method was immunoSEQ multiplex PCR; TCRdb's version includes in-frame clones alone and lacks a portion of them. Altogether under 40,000 clones are present, roughly 78% being singletons, with the ten largest covering around 26%. Whole-study findings and limits: Detectable vaccine-induced immune responses arose in 93.3% of patients. With respect to changes in top peripheral T cell clonotypes, pseudoprogression seemed unrelated.

This clone appeared once. What it binds is not known. Time point meaning: week 11, during vaccination. In the vaccine, a single dose held 300 ug of the mutant IDH1 20-mer peptide, along with topical imiquimod. The CDR3 contains 14 residues. Trimming cost V 1 base and J 1 base, with 10 bases left between them. In germline, CDR1 is GTSNPN, CDR2 SVGIG (reference sequence). The chain employs TRBV30 and TRBJ1-1; tentative D call: TRBD1 (5 bases). The TCR originated in a man aged 25-45 years with glioma. The sequencing here drew on PBMCs, taken from a glioma patient whose treatment included an IDH1 peptide vaccine. The CDR3 bases are TGTGCCTGGAGTGGGGACTTCCAGAACACTGAAGCTTTCTTT. Translated: CAWSGDFQNTEAFF.